This T cell receptor beta chain was found in a study of blood T cells in healthy people across ages. Points on this clonotype: The antigen is unknown.

Extraction yielded at least 5.5 micrograms of total RNA per sample. Primers used in a second PCR of roughly 6 to 11 cycles were a sample-barcoded 5' primer and a J-beta primer mix. A template-switch adaptor with 12 random nucleotides tagged each cDNA molecule. TCRdb re-derived calls from the 5' RACE reads in MiXCR, one entry per CDR3 protein. The sample shows 800,000 to 900,000 distinct CDR3 sequences, less than 80% of them seen only once. Germline V gene lookup returns CDR1 SGHRS and CDR2 YFSETQ. The length of the CDR3 is 15 residues. After removal of 4 bases from V and 6 bases from J, the junction contained 11 bases not matched to a gene. General study findings and limits: Older age coincided with a roughly linear decline in TCR beta diversity per million T cells.

The sample taken for sequencing was blood. V gene TRBV5-1 combines with J gene TRBJ1-1; the match to TRBD1 covers 8 bases. The clonotype comes from a young man in good health. Here the CDR3 reads CASSPNGQGRAEAFF. CDR3 bases: TGCGCCAGCAGCCCCAATGGACAGGGTAGGGCTGAAGCTTTCTTT.